These T cell receptor beta chains were read from a single sample in a study of early T cells in non-severe SARS-CoV-2 infection. TCRdb re-analysed the 5' RACE reads in MiXCR, keeping a single row per CDR3 protein. The repertoire holds approximately 41,000 distinct CDR3 sequences, approximately 4.6% seen once, with around 16% in the top ten. Sequences were obtained from whole blood. Receptors originate from an adult who was a healthcare worker with PCR-confirmed SARS-CoV-2 infection or an uninfected control (not recorded which). Each CDR3 is given with its conserved first and last residue. Each record gives: V gene, J gene, CDR3 protein.

TRBV2	TRBJ2-3	CASTKRQDTDTQYF
TRBV9	TRBJ2-7	CASSVGPDSYEQYF
TRBV3-1	TRBJ1-5	CASSQGRIIQPQHF
TRBV3-1	TRBJ2-7	CASSTAGNYEQYF
TRBV7-6	TRBJ2-5	CASSESPARETQYF
TRBV7-9	TRBJ1-1	CASSPVQTGEAFF
TRBV28	TRBJ2-3	CASSSPAGTDTQYF
TRBV20-1	TRBJ1-1	CSAPTEVNTEAFF
TRBV29-1	TRBJ2-7	CSAGTSGGDPYEQYF
TRBV4-1	TRBJ2-3	CASSLPDWDTQYF
TRBV27	TRBJ2-1	CASSQLGGNNEQFF
TRBV5-8	TRBJ1-6	CASRSSYNSPLHF
TRBV13	TRBJ1-3	CASRSRELAGNTIYF
TRBV7-3	TRBJ2-3	CASSLGQSSDTQYF
TRBV12-3/TRBV12-4	TRBJ1-6	CASTHATDSPLHF
TRBV20-1	TRBJ2-5	CSARGEETQYF
TRBV3-1	TRBJ1-3	CASSQDRPQGQRTGNTIYF
TRBV4-1	TRBJ1-1	CASSHERGRGTMNTEAFF
TRBV7-6	TRBJ1-1	CASRLGTGSETEAFF
TRBV12-5	TRBJ2-1	CASLSGGANEQFF
TRBV27	TRBJ2-1	CASSDRLAGSNEQFF
TRBV6-4	TRBJ2-1	CASSDTGQSYNEQFF
TRBV2	TRBJ2-3	CASREDASTDTQYF
TRBV11-2	TRBJ1-3	CASSRERGNTIYF
TRBV29-1	TRBJ1-1	CSVEEGRTEAFF
TRBV30	TRBJ2-1	CAWSEDPRNEQFF
TRBV30	TRBJ1-1	CAWSVLGQGAEAFF
TRBV5-1	TRBJ1-3	CASSPGQGDTIYF
TRBV4-2	TRBJ2-7	CASSQGLGQGGYEQYF
TRBV12-3/TRBV12-4	TRBJ2-3	CASSRDPGANTQYF
TRBV9	TRBJ1-6	CASSARSETANSPLHF
TRBV12-3/TRBV12-4	TRBJ1-4	CASSSGGGNEKLFF
TRBV20-1	TRBJ2-1	CSAFSGEAGGPNEQFF